Below, 18 T cell receptor beta chains from the same sample are listed, as sequenced in a study of blood T cell repertoires in COVID-19. Only in-frame clones appear in the TCRdb table, and some are missing; sequencing was by immunoSEQ multiplex PCR. The data contain about 310,000 clones, over 75% of them seen just once; the ten biggest clones take up 1%. The sequenced sample consisted of peripheral blood. The receptors originated from a man in his fifties or sixties with active or convalescent COVID-19.

This clone was detected a few times. The rearrangement links TRBV10-3 to TRBJ2-7, with D maybe TRBD1 (6 bases). Germline CDR1 and CDR2: ENHRY and SYGVKD. The CDR3 consists of 13 residues. With 4 bases removed from V and 0 bases from J, the gap between germline ends came to 7 bases. CDR3 coding DNA: TGTGCCATCAGTGGGACAGACTCCTACGAGCAGTACTTC. This gives the protein CAISGTDSYEQYF.

The table lists this clone with a count of one. The rearrangement links TRBV28 to TRBJ2-3; 8 bases are shared with TRBD1. V dropped 5 bases and J dropped 0; count of bases not matched to a gene: 4. This CDR3 region has 15 residues. In germline, CDR1 is MDHEN, CDR2 SYDVKM. This CDR3 reads CASSRTGTSTDTQYF. The CDR3 DNA reads as TGTGCCAGCAGTAGGACAGGGACAAGCACAGATACGCAGTATTTT.

Comment on this clone: Additional DNA sequences in this sample encode the identical CDR3. The gene calls are TRBV7-3 and TRBJ1-1; 8 bases are shared with TRBD1. The junction had 1 base not matched to a gene; V was cut back by 4 bases and J by 3 bases. From germline, CDR1 is SGHTA and CDR2 FQGTGA. This CDR3 region has 13 residues. The CDR3 coding sequence is TGTGCCAGCAGCTCACAGGGGGACACTGAAGCTTTCTTT. Protein sequence: CASSSQGDTEAFF.

This clone was detected only once. V is TRBV11-1 and J is TRBJ2-2; weak D call: TRBD1 (5 bases). V was pared by 2 bases and J by 3 bases, with 10 bases between. The CDR3 extends over 15 amino acids. Germline CDR1 reads SGHAT; CDR2 reads FQDESV (reference sequence). The CDR3 sequence is CASSLQGADTGELFF. The DNA for the CDR3 is TGTGCCAGCAGCTTACAGGGCGCGGACACCGGGGAGCTGTTTTTT.

This clone was seen a few times. This chain connects TRBV9 to TRBJ2-1; tentative D call: TRBD2 (6 bases). CDR1 is SGDLS, CDR2 YYNGEE, per germline. The length of the CDR3 is 16 residues. Trimming removed 0 bases at V and 0 bases at J, with 10 bases between. The CDR3 here is CASSVAIGSSYNEQFF. CDR3 nucleotide sequence: TGTGCCAGCAGCGTAGCGATCGGGAGCTCCTACAATGAGCAGTTCTTC.

The chain joins TRBV5-6 to TRBJ1-2; TRBD1 aligns across 9 bases. The V segment lost 0 bases and the J segment 4 bases; nucleotides outside the gene matches: 4. Germline CDR1 reads SGHDT; CDR2 reads YYEEEE. This CDR3 comprises 15 residues. CDR3 in amino acids: CASSLETGGVYGYTF. The DNA for the CDR3 is TGTGCCAGCAGCTTGGAAACAGGGGGCGTCTATGGCTACACCTTC.

V gene TRBV24-1 combines with J gene TRBJ1-2; the match to TRBD1 covers 7 bases. CDR3 length: 14 amino acids. V gave up 3 bases and J gave up 6 bases; unmatched junction bases: 6. Germline V lookup: CDR1 KGHDR, CDR2 SFDVKD. The CDR3 is CATSDNLGGHGYTF. In DNA, the CDR3 is TGTGCCACCAGTGATAATCTAGGGGGCCATGGCTACACCTTC.

This clone has a handful of counts. V and J are TRBV5-1 and TRBJ1-1; a possible D gene is TRBD1 (6 bases). The CDR3 loop spans 15 amino acids. V was pared by 0 bases and J by 9 bases, with 18 bases between. Germline-derived CDR1 and CDR2 are SGHRS and YFSETQ. Written as DNA, the CDR3 is TGCGCCAGCAGCTTGGGGACAGCGGAAGTAGGGCAAGCTTTCTTT. It yields the protein CASSLGTAEVGQAFF.

The chain has TRBV5-6 and TRBJ1-6; TRBD1 matches at 12 bases. This CDR3 is built from 16 residues. Germline CDR1 SGHDT, CDR2 YYEEEE. V lost 4 bases, J lost 9 bases, and 8 bases stayed unmatched. This CDR3 reads CASSTGQGAVSSPLHF. The CDR3 nucleotides are TGTGCCAGCAGCACGGGACAGGGGGCGGTCAGTTCACCCCTCCACTTT.

In this sample, this clone turned up once. The rearrangement uses TRBV7-2 and TRBJ2-5; tentatively, D is TRBD2 (5 bases). The CDR3 has 14 residues. The germline V gene encodes CDR1 SGHTA and CDR2 FQGNSA. Between the trimmed V and J ends, which lost 5 bases and 3 bases, there was a span of 13 bases. In DNA, the CDR3 is TGTGCCAGCAGCCCGCAGCGGAGAGAAGAGACCCAGTACTTC. Translating it yields CASSPQRREETQYF.

The chain employs TRBV11-3 and TRBJ2-1; 8 bases match TRBD2. Trimming took 5 bases from V and 9 from J; bases not matched to a gene: 0. Germline lookup yields CDR1 SGHNT and CDR2 YENEEA. CDR3 length: 11 amino acids. The chain's CDR3 is CASSRGGEQFF. CDR3 sequence (DNA): TGTGCCAGCAGCCGGGGGGGTGAGCAGTTCTTC.

This rearrangement joins TRBV2 to TRBJ2-3; TRBD2 matches at 10 bases. The CDR3 length is 15 residues. In germline, CDR1 is SNHLY, CDR2 FYNNEI. J gave up 0 bases and V 6 bases, and 3 bases lay outside the gene matches. DNA for the CDR3: TGTGCCAGCAGGGAACTAGCGGGGAGCACAGATACGCAGTATTTT. Translating gives CASRELAGSTDTQYF.

The chain joins TRBV3-1 (or the pseudogene TRBV3-2) to TRBJ2-1, with TRBD2 matching 11 bases. The CDR3 extends over 14 amino acids. With 6 bases clipped from V and 7 bases from J, the junction kept 5 bases outside the gene matches. CDR1 is LGHDT, CDR2 YNNKEL, per germline (reference sequence). CDR3: CASRTSGVVNEQFF. Written as DNA, the CDR3 is TGTGCCAGCAGGACTAGCGGGGTGGTAAATGAGCAGTTCTTC.

The J gene is TRBJ2-1, the V gene TRBV3-1 (or the pseudogene TRBV3-2); D is unclear. Germline CDR1 is LGHDT and CDR2 is YNNKEL (reference sequence). V was trimmed by 0 bases and J by 12 bases, leaving 6 bases between them. The CDR3 extends over 11 amino acids. Here the CDR3 DNA reads TGTGCCAGCAGCCAAGAGGAGTGGCAGTTCTTC. It specifies CASSQEEWQFF.

The sample holds one count of this clone. This chain uses TRBV28 with TRBJ1-5, with 8 positions matching TRBD1. This CDR3 is 15 amino acids long. CDR1 and CDR2 from the germline V gene are MDHEN and SYDVKM. V was clipped by 4 bases and J by 3 bases; unmatched bases: 5. CDR3 in amino acids: CASSWGQDLNQPQHF. The CDR3 DNA reads TGTGCCAGCAGTTGGGGACAGGACCTCAATCAGCCCCAGCATTTT.

V is TRBV27 and J is TRBJ1-1; D is ambiguous. V was shortened by 5 bases and J by 6 bases, with 13 bases between the two germline ends. Germline CDR1 and CDR2: MNHEY and SMNVEV (reference sequence). The CDR3 runs 13 residues. The CDR3 loop reads CASSPSLSAEAFF. The CDR3 DNA follows: TGTGCCAGCAGTCCAAGCCTATCGGCTGAAGCTTTCTTT.

V usage is TRBV3-1 (or the pseudogene TRBV3-2) and J usage is TRBJ2-7; 7 bases match TRBD1. The length of the CDR3 is 14 residues. Germline CDR1 and CDR2: LGHDT and YNNKEL (reference sequence). J gave up 5 bases and V 4 bases, and 8 bases lay outside the gene matches. The CDR3 DNA follows: TGTGCCAGCAGCCGGGGACAGAGTCAGGACGAGCAGTACTTC. It translates to CASSRGQSQDEQYF.

The chain employs TRBV7-9 and TRBJ2-3; maybe TRBD2 (5 bases). Trimming pared 4 bases from V and 3 bases from J, leaving 8 bases between. The CDR3 sequence is 13 residues long. Germline loops: CDR1 SEHNR, CDR2 FQNEAQ (reference sequence). The CDR3 sequence: CASSSSGTDTQYF. The CDR3 coding sequence is TGTGCCAGCAGCTCCTCGGGGACAGATACGCAGTATTTT.